This T cell receptor (beta chain) was sequenced for a study of CD8 T cells in ankylosing spondylitis. The CDR3 length is 15 residues. V dropped 8 bases and J dropped 0 bases, with 17 bases sitting between them. Germline-derived CDR1 and CDR2 are MRHNA and SNTAGT. Findings and limits, study-wide: Previous work reported some of these motif variants in the synovial fluid and blood of reactive arthritis. Ankylosing spondylitis blood appeared to be characterized by a TCR beta motif of under 10 highly homologous variants. Disease-linked clones bore a CD8+ phenotype and were relatively rare in peripheral blood. Disease-linked clones reportedly concentrated significantly in matched ankylosing spondylitis synovial fluid.

Quantitative 5'-RACE with molecular barcodes produced the TCR beta libraries. Via MiXCR, TCRdb re-called the 5' RACE reads, giving one row per CDR3 protein. This sample yields fewer than 750,000 distinct CDR3 sequences, of which about 20% are seen a single time; about a fifth belongs to the top ten. The table lists this clonotype with a few counts. The antigen is not known. This receptor was identified in a male donor with ankylosing spondylitis. The chain joins TRBV6-4 to TRBJ2-7; D gene ambiguous. Sequenced material: blood, either unsorted or a sorted T cell fraction (not recorded which). The CDR3 loop is CASVISSVGSYEQYF. The CDR3, as DNA: TGTGCCAGCGTTATAAGTTCAGTCGGCTCCTACGAGCAGTACTTC.